The rows below give T cell receptor beta chains drawn from one sample of a study of T cell repertoires in cytomegalovirus infection. Antigens of these TCRs are unknown. Each CDR3 protein is one row after TCRdb ran MiXCR on the reads. The sample yields approximately 390,000 distinct CDR3 sequences, 34% seen once. The sample in question was cultured PBMCs, obtained from culture after CMV antigen stimulation. The origin of the receptors is a human donor in good health (CMV status not recorded). Some clones in this sample may be carry-over from other donors' samples. Each CDR3 is given with its conserved first and last residue. The D gene is left open where the match is weak. The listing skips clone size in some rows; elsewhere it reads once, few, many or a size class.

D gene	clone size	J gene	V gene	CDR3 protein	CDR3 DNA
.	many	TRBJ1-1	TRBV28	CASKTANTEAFF	TGTGCCAGTAAGACGGCGAACACTGAAGCTTTCTTT
.	.	TRBJ2-5	TRBV28	CASSSLVGREETQYF	TGTGCCAGCAGTTCCTTAGTAGGTCGGGAGGAGACCCAGTACTTC
.	once	TRBJ1-2	TRBV28	CASSLRQTEGYTF	TGTGCCAGCAGTTTAAGACAAACGGAGGGCTACACCTTC
TRBD2	.	TRBJ2-1	TRBV19	CASSIELAGAEQFF	TGTGCCAGTAGTATAGAACTAGCGGGAGCGGAGCAGTTCTTC
.	.	TRBJ2-3	TRBV7-6	CASSLGETDTQYF	TGTGCCAGCAGCTTAGGAGAGACAGATACGCAGTATTTT
.	few	TRBJ1-4	TRBV18	CASSQYRDSREKLFF	TGTGCCAGCTCACAATACCGGGACTCAAGGGAAAAACTGTTTTTT
TRBD2	.	TRBJ2-7	TRBV7-6	CASSLSGGAEQYF	TGTGCCAGCAGCTTATCGGGAGGGGCCGAGCAGTACTTC
.	.	TRBJ2-5	TRBV13	CASSLGYRLETQYF	TGTGCCAGCAGCTTAGGCTACAGGCTTGAGACCCAGTACTTC
.	.	TRBJ1-2	TRBV7-2	CASSLDGVYGYTF	TGTGCCAGCAGCTTAGATGGGGTCTATGGCTACACCTTC
.	many	TRBJ2-7	TRBV2	CASSPSMAGAYEQYF	TGTGCCAGCAGCCCCTCGATGGCGGGTGCCTACGAGCAGTACTTC
.	.	TRBJ2-7	TRBV6-5	CASSYSAGKADFYEQYF	TGTGCCAGCAGTTACTCGGCAGGCAAGGCGGACTTCTACGAGCAGTACTTC
.	few	TRBJ2-4	TRBV28	CASSDSVAKNIQYF	TGTGCCAGCAGCGATAGCGTAGCCAAAAACATTCAGTACTTC
TRBD2	few	TRBJ2-2	TRBV6-2/TRBV6-3	CASSPLTSGRTGELFF	TGTGCCAGCAGTCCTCTGACTAGCGGGAGAACCGGGGAGCTGTTTTTT
TRBD2	.	TRBJ2-3	TRBV15	CATSRSSGSGNEATQYF	TGTGCCACCAGCAGATCGAGCGGGAGCGGTAATGAAGCTACGCAGTATTTT
TRBD2	.	TRBJ2-1	TRBV3-1	CASSQTGLEEFF	TGTGCCAGCAGCCAAACAGGACTAGAGGAGTTCTTC
.	.	TRBJ2-1	TRBV20-1	CSARVSGSYNEQFF	TGCAGTGCTAGAGTGAGCGGCTCCTACAATGAGCAGTTCTTC
TRBD2	.	TRBJ2-1	TRBV11-3	CASSERLAGVKNEQFF	TGTGCCAGCAGCGAAAGATTAGCGGGAGTAAAGAATGAGCAGTTCTTC
TRBD1	many	TRBJ1-5	TRBV7-2	CASSLLQGLNQPQHF	TGTGCCAGCAGCTTGCTACAGGGGCTGAATCAGCCCCAGCATTTT
.	.	TRBJ2-1	TRBV20-1	CSASREEQFF	TGCAGTGCTAGCCGTGAGGAGCAGTTCTTC
.	few	TRBJ1-1	TRBV28	CASSSPGREAFF	TGTGCCAGCAGTTCCCCGGGACGGGAAGCTTTCTTT
.	.	TRBJ1-1	TRBV5-1	CASTSLDNLNTEAFF	TGCGCCAGCACGTCCCTGGACAATTTGAACACTGAAGCTTTCTTT
TRBD2	few	TRBJ2-5	TRBV7-6	CASSLEPSGSKETQYF	TGTGCCAGCAGCTTAGAGCCTAGCGGGAGTAAAGAGACCCAGTACTTC
.	few	TRBJ1-1	TRBV6-1	CASRRPENTEAFF	TGTGCCAGCAGGCGTCCGGAGAACACTGAAGCTTTCTTT
.	.	TRBJ2-1	TRBV12-3/TRBV12-4	CASSLTQEQFF	TGTGCCAGCAGTCTGACCCAAGAGCAGTTCTTC
.	many	TRBJ1-1	TRBV7-2	CASSIGGMNTEAFF	TGTGCCAGCAGCATAGGGGGGATGAACACTGAAGCTTTCTTT
.	.	TRBJ1-4	TRBV5-1	CASTRGGGDEKLFF	TGCGCCAGCACCAGGGGCGGCGGGGATGAAAAACTGTTTTTT
TRBD1	few	TRBJ2-2	TRBV29-1	CSARGDRDTGELFF	TGCAGCGCAAGGGGGGACAGGGACACCGGGGAGCTGTTTTTT
TRBD2	.	TRBJ2-3	TRBV25-1	CASSEISGRPDTQYF	TGTGCCAGCAGTGAAATTAGCGGGAGACCAGATACGCAGTATTTT
TRBD2	.	TRBJ2-1	TRBV11-3	CASSLRLAGGSVDEQFF	TGTGCCAGCAGCCTCAGACTAGCGGGAGGGAGTGTGGATGAGCAGTTCTTC
.	many	TRBJ1-2	TRBV7-2	CASSLVGSPNYGYTF	TGTGCCAGCAGCTTAGTAGGCAGCCCTAACTATGGCTACACCTTC
.	.	TRBJ2-7	TRBV5-5	CASSLWRDISYEQYF	TGTGCCAGCAGCTTGTGGCGGGATATCTCCTACGAGCAGTACTTC
TRBD2	.	TRBJ2-3	TRBV18	CASSPPGGRTDTQYF	TGTGCCAGCTCACCCCCGGGAGGGCGCACAGATACGCAGTATTTT
TRBD1	few	TRBJ2-1	TRBV6-1	CASTQTGGAHNEQFF	TGTGCCAGCACTCAAACAGGGGGCGCCCACAATGAGCAGTTCTTC
TRBD2	once	TRBJ2-1	TRBV4-3	CASSRFTGHTSGYPPYNEQFF	TGCGCCAGCAGCCGGTTTACGGGACATACTAGCGGGTACCCCCCCTACAATGAGCAGTTCTTC
TRBD2	.	TRBJ2-7	TRBV4-3	CASTPGTSGDYEQYF	TGCGCCAGCACCCCCGGGACTAGCGGAGATTACGAGCAGTACTTC
TRBD1	many	TRBJ2-2	TRBV7-2	CASSFGTVNTGELFF	TGTGCCAGCAGCTTTGGGACAGTGAACACCGGGGAGCTGTTTTTT
TRBD1	.	TRBJ2-5	TRBV7-2	CASSQVRGLVWETQYF	TGTGCCAGCAGCCAAGTTAGGGGGCTGGTTTGGGAGACCCAGTACTTC
.	few	TRBJ1-2	TRBV3-1	CASNKRGGEQDGYTF	TGTGCCAGCAACAAAAGGGGGGGGGAGCAGGATGGCTACACCTTC
.	.	TRBJ2-2	TRBV20-1	CSASGRSGPSGELFF	TGCAGTGCTTCCGGCCGTTCCGGACCATCCGGGGAGCTGTTTTTT
.	few	TRBJ1-5	TRBV28	CASSTRTYSNQPQHF	TGTGCCAGCAGTACCCGCACGTATAGCAATCAGCCCCAGCATTTT
.	.	TRBJ1-3	TRBV5-1	CASNLGSSGNTIYF	TGCGCCAGCAATCTGGGGAGCTCTGGAAACACCATATATTTT
TRBD1	few	TRBJ1-5	TRBV4-1	CASSLQGLGDSSNQPQHF	TGCGCCAGCAGCCTTCAGGGCTTGGGGGACAGTAGCAATCAGCCCCAGCATTTT